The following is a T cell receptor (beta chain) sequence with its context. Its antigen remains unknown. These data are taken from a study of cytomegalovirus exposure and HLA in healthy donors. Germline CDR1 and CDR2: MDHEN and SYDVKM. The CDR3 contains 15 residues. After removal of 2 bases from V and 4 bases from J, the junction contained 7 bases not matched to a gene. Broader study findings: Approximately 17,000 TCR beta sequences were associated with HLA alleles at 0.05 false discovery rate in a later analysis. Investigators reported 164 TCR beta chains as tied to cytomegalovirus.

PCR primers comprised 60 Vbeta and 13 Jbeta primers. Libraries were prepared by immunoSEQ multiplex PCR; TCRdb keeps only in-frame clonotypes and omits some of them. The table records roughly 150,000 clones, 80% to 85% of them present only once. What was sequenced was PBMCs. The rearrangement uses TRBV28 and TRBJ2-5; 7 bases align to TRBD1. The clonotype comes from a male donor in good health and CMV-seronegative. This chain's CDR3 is CASSLRDSGGETQYF. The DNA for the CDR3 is TGTGCCAGCAGTTTAAGGGACAGTGGGGGAGAGACCCAGTACTTC.